This T cell receptor (beta chain) comes out of a study of blood T cell repertoires in COVID-19. The overall study: Acute and convalescent COVID-19 samples came from the United States, Italy and Spain. T cells, B-cell-depleted T cells, or PBMCs provided the cDNA or gDNA that served as material.

The ends lost 3 bases at V and 8 bases at J; junction bases unmatched: 13. Germline lookup yields CDR1 KGHSH and CDR2 LQKENI. This CDR3 region has 16 residues. Clones were read by immunoSEQ multiplex PCR, and TCRdb kept only the in-frame ones, dropping some. The table records 200,000 to 250,000 clones, roughly 85% of them present only once. This clonotype was obtained from a woman in her thirties or forties with acute COVID-19. V usage is TRBV18 and J usage is TRBJ1-5; TRBD1 aligns across 7 bases. Sequencing used PBMCs or T cells enriched from blood (not recorded which). The CDR3 DNA is TGTGCCAGCTCACCGCCCACCGGGACAGCGAAAAAGCCCCAGCATTTT. It specifies CASSPPTGTAKKPQHF. Filled out from reference TRBV18 and TRBJ1-5, the complete variable domain reads NAGVMQNPRHLVRRRGQEARLRCSPMKGHSHVYWYRQLPEEGLKFMVYLQKENIIDESGMPKERFSAEFPKEGPSILRIQQVVRGDSAAYFCASSPPTGTAKKPQHFGDGTRLSIL.